This entry features one T cell receptor (beta chain) sequence. Its antigen is still unknown. Germline and genes here are mouse. The read ends 4 residues early relative to the CDR3; the germline J gene fills the gap. Other DNA sequences of this sample code for an identical CDR3. The ends lost 0 bases at V and 5 bases at J; junction bases unmatched: 1. The CDR3 has 14 residues. The germline V gene has CDR1 NSHNY and CDR2 SYGAGN. The data were taken from a study of CD8+ T cells in alopecia areata. Study-level results: Besides other cells, scalp samples also yield sequences of resident alphabeta T cells from normal skin. Mice showed TCR sharing more clearly than patients did, possibly owing to HLA. Lesional scalp, notably in alopecia totalis/universalis, had clonality above that of normal scalp.

Pooled cutaneous lymph node cells were sorted using CD4, CD8alpha, NKG2D, NKG2ACE and other markers. Sequencing used cDNA as its template, made by extracting RNA and reverse transcribing it. Only in-frame clones appear in the TCRdb table, and some are missing; sequencing was by immunoSEQ multiplex PCR. There are about 300,000 clones in the sample, none observed a single time. This sequence was found in a C3H/HeJ mouse with alopecia areata. Strain MHC haplotype: H2-k. V is TRBV13-1 and J is TRBJ2-1; 8 positions agree with TRBD2. Sample: CD4+ T cells sorted from a lymph node. CDR3 DNA (partial): TGTGCCAGCAGTGATGTTGGGGGGGATGCT. This translates into CASSDVGGDA. The whole CDR3 sequence reads CASSDVGGDAEQFF.